This T cell receptor beta chain was retrieved from a study of cytomegalovirus exposure and HLA in healthy donors. The CDR3 spans 17 residues. Per the germline V gene, CDR1 is SEHNR and CDR2 is FQNEAQ (reference sequence). The junction had 8 bases not matched to a gene; V was cut back by 5 bases and J by 6 bases. At the time of sampling, donors were nominally healthy, though unrecorded immune exposures were likely. The primer mix had 60 Vbeta and 13 Jbeta primers. Method: immunoSEQ multiplex PCR; TCRdb's copy keeps in-frame clones and lacks some. The sample carries roughly 260,000 clones, about four fifths recorded once.

The sequence came from a woman in her 40s in good health and CMV-seropositive. V is TRBV7-9 and J is TRBJ2-2, with 14 bases aligning to TRBD2. The sample was PBMCs. In DNA form, the CDR3 reads TGTGCCAGCAGCCACAGACTAGCGGGAGGGCAAGCCGGGGAGCTGTTTTTT. Protein product: CASSHRLAGGQAGELFF. Filled out from reference TRBV7-9 and TRBJ2-2, the complete variable domain reads DTGVSQNPRHKITKRGQNVTFRCDPISEHNRLYWYRQTLGQGPEFLTYFQNEAQLEKSRLLSDRFSAERPKGSFSTLEIQRTEQGDSAMYLCASSHRLAGGQAGELFFGEGSRLTVL.